The rows below give T cell receptor beta chains drawn from one sample of a study of T cells in Graves' hyperthyroidism and ophthalmopathy. TCRdb fed the multiplex PCR reads into MiXCR, producing one record per CDR3 protein. The repertoire has fewer than 500,000 distinct CDR3 sequences, less than 15% of them found once; the top ten carry around 21%. The source material was blood. The source of these receptors is a man aged 25-40 years with Graves' hyperthyroidism that later progressed to Graves' ophthalmopathy. The CDR3 runs from the conserved cysteine through the conserved F or W. Each record gives: D gene, V gene, J gene, clone size, CDR3 DNA, CDR3 protein. D genes are given only for firm matches. Clone size is not always given. Where it is, it says once, few, many or a class for expanded clones.

>.|TRBV3-1|TRBJ2-1|.
TGTGCCAGCAGCCAAAGTAGGGACAATGAGCAGTTCTTC
CASSQSRDNEQFF
>TRBD2|TRBV6-2/TRBV6-3|TRBJ2-7|.
TGTGCCAGCAGTTACTCCCGAGCGGGGGATTCCTACGAGCAGTACTTC
CASSYSRAGDSYEQYF
>TRBD1|TRBV2|TRBJ1-6|.
TGTGCCAGCAGTGAATTGGACAGGAATTCACCCCTCCACTTT
CASSELDRNSPLHF
>.|TRBV12-3/TRBV12-4|TRBJ2-1|few
TGTGCCAGCAGTTTATCGGAGGCTGGCTATGAGCAGTTCTTC
CASSLSEAGYEQFF
>.|TRBV6-1|TRBJ2-7|many
TGTGCCAGCAGTCCGGGCCCCGGCGAGCAGTACTTC
CASSPGPGEQYF
>TRBD1|TRBV12-3/TRBV12-4|TRBJ2-5|.
TGTGCCAGCAGCGTAGGGGGCGCGGAAGAGACCCAGTACTTC
CASSVGGAEETQYF
>.|TRBV27|TRBJ2-1|few
TGTGCCAGCAGTCTAGCCCTAGAGGGTTTCAGTGAGCAGTTCTTC
CASSLALEGFSEQFF
>TRBD1|TRBV11-1|TRBJ1-1|many
TGTGCCAGCAGCTTAGGGGACAGGGGGCGCGGTGAAGCTTTCTTT
CASSLGDRGRGEAFF
>TRBD1|TRBV7-3|TRBJ2-5|many
TGTGCCAGCAGCCTCAGACAGGGGGCTTTCGAGACCCAGTACTTC
CASSLRQGAFETQYF
>TRBD2|TRBV28|TRBJ2-5|many
TGTGCCAGCAGTCCAACTAGCGGGGCCGAAGAGACCCAGTACTTC
CASSPTSGAEETQYF
>TRBD1|TRBV2|TRBJ2-7|many
TGTGCCACGGAACCGCGGACAGGGGGCTACGAGCAGTACTTC
CATEPRTGGYEQYF
>TRBD2|TRBV20-1|TRBJ2-3|few
TGCAGTGCTAGAGGGGCGGGACTAGCGGGGGGGCCGGAACTTTCAGATACGCAGTATTTT
CSARGAGLAGGPELSDTQYF
>.|TRBV18|TRBJ1-5|many
TGTGCCAGCTCACCAGGGGCCCATCAGCCCCAGCATTTT
CASSPGAHQPQHF
>TRBD1|TRBV12-3/TRBV12-4|TRBJ2-2|.
TGTGCCAGCAGTACCGGGACAGAGACGAACACCGGGGAGCTGTTTTTT
CASSTGTETNTGELFF
>.|TRBV29-1|TRBJ1-1|many
TGCAGCGTTGCGGGGCAGGTAAACACTGAAGCTTTCTTT
CSVAGQVNTEAFF
>TRBD1|TRBV28|TRBJ2-4|.
TGTGCCAGCAGTGGGACAGGGGTGCGAGCCAAAAACATTCAGTACTTC
CASSGTGVRAKNIQYF
>.|TRBV12-5|TRBJ1-1|few
TGTGCTAGTGGTTTGGTACGAAGGGGAGAAGCTTTCTTT
CASGLVRRGEAFF
>.|TRBV28|TRBJ2-5|many
TGTGCCAGCCGCTCAGACCAAGAGACCCAGTACTTC
CASRSDQETQYF
>TRBD2|TRBV5-5|TRBJ2-2|few
TGTGCCAGCAGTAGCGGGGGGGCCAGCACCGGGGAGCTGTTTTTT
CASSSGGASTGELFF
>TRBD1|TRBV4-1|TRBJ1-1|few
TGCGCCAGCAGCCGCCCACAGGGGATCAACACTGAAGCTTTCTTT
CASSRPQGINTEAFF
>.|TRBV27|TRBJ1-1|many
TGTGCCAGCGGATTAACGGGGAACACTGAAGCTTTCTTT
CASGLTGNTEAFF
>.|TRBV11-2|TRBJ2-7|many
TGTGCCAGCAGCTTAGTATGGGGACACTACGAGCAGTACTTC
CASSLVWGHYEQYF
>.|TRBV20-1|TRBJ2-6|.
TGCAGTGCTATATTGGGCTCTGGGGCCAACGTCCTGACTTTC
CSAILGSGANVLTF
>.|TRBV28|TRBJ2-3|many
TGTGCCAGCACCATTTTTAATACGCAGTATTTT
CASTIFNTQYF
>.|TRBV28|TRBJ1-2|many
TGTGCCAGCAGTTTTTGGAACTATGGCTACACCTTC
CASSFWNYGYTF
>TRBD1|TRBV2|TRBJ1-6|.
TGTGCCAGCAGGGGATCCGGGACAGGGAATTCACCCCTCCACTTT
CASRGSGTGNSPLHF
>TRBD1|TRBV20-1|TRBJ1-2|many
TGCAGTGCTAGAGACCTATCCGGACAGGGTACTTACTATGGCTACACCTTC
CSARDLSGQGTYYGYTF